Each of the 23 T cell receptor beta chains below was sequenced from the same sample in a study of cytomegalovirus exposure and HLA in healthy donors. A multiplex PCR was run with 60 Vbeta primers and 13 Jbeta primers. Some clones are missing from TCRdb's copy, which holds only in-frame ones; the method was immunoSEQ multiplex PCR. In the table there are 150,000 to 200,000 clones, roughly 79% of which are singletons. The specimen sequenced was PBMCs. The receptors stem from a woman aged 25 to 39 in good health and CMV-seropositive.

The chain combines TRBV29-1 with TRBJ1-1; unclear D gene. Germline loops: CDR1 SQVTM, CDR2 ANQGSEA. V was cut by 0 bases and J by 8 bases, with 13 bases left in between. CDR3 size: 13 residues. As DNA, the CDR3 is TGCAGCGTTGAAGACGGGGTAGCCCGAGAAGCTTTCTTT. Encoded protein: CSVEDGVAREAFF.

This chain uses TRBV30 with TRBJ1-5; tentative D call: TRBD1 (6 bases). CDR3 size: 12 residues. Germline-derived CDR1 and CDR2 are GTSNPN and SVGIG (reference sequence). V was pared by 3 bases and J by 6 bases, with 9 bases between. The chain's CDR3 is CAWRAQGQPQHF. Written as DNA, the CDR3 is TGTGCCTGGAGAGCACAGGGTCAGCCCCAGCATTTT.

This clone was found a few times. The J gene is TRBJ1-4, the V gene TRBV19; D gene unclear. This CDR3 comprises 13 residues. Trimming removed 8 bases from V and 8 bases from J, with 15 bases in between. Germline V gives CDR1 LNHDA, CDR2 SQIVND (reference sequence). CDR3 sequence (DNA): TGTGCCAGTCAAGAAGAGGGTAGAGAAAAACTGTTTTTT. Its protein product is CASQEEGREKLFF.

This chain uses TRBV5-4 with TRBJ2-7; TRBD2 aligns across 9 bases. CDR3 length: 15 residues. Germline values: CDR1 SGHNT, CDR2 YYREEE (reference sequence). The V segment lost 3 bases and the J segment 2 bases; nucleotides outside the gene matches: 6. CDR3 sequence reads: CASSSQLAGAYEQYF. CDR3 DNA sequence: TGTGCCAGCAGCTCGCAGTTAGCGGGAGCCTACGAGCAGTACTTC.

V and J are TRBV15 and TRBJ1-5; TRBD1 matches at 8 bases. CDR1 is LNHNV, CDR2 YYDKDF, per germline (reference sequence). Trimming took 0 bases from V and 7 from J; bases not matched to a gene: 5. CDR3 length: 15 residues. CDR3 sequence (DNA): TGTGCCACCAGCAGAGATCCGACAGGGGTCCAGCCCCAGCATTTT. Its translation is CATSRDPTGVQPQHF.

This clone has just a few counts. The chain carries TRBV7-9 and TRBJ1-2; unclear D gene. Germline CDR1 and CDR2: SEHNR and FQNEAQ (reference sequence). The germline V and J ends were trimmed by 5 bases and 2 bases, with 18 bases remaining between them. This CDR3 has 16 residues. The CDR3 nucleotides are TGTGCCAGCAGCCAATCCAGGACGCCGGGGAACTATGGCTACACCTTC. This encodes CASSQSRTPGNYGYTF.

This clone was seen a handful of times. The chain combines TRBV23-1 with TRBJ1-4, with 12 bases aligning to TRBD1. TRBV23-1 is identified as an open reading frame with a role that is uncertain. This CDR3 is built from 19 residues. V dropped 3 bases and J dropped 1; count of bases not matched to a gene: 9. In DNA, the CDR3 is TGCGCCAGCAGTCATCTCTACCGGGACAGGGGGCAAACTAATGAAAAACTGTTTTTT. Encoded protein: CASSHLYRDRGQTNEKLFF.

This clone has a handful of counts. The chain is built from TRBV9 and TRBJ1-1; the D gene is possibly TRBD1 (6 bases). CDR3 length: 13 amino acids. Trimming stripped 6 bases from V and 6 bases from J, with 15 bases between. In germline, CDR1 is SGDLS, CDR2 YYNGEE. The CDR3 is CASKTLGGAEAFF. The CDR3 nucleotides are TGTGCCAGCAAGACCCTAGGGGGAGCTGAAGCTTTCTTT.

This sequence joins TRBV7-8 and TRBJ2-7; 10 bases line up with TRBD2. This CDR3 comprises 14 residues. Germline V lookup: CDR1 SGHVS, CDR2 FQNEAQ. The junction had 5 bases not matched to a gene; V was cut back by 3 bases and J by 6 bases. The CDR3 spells CASSLSLAGTEQYF. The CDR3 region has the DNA TGTGCCAGCAGCTTGTCACTAGCGGGAACCGAGCAGTACTTC.

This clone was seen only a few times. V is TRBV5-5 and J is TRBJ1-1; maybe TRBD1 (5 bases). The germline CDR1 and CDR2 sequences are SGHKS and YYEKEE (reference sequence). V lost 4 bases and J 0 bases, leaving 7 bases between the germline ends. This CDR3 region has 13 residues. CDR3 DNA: TGTGCCAGCAGCCAGACAGTGAACACTGAAGCTTTCTTT. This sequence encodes CASSQTVNTEAFF.

The CDR3 spells CASSFMGLAAEQYF. The CDR3 DNA is TGTGCCAGCAGTTTTATGGGACTAGCGGCCGAGCAGTACTTC. The chain employs TRBV28 and TRBJ2-7; TRBD2 matches 11 bases. V lost 3 bases, J lost 6 bases, and 4 bases stayed unmatched. The CDR3 extends over 14 amino acids. In germline, CDR1 is MDHEN, CDR2 SYDVKM.

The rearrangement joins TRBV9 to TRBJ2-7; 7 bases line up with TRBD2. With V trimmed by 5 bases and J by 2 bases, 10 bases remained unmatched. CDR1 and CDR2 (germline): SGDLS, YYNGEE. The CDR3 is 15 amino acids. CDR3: CASSAFGEGTYEQYF. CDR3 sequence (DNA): TGTGCCAGCAGTGCCTTCGGGGAGGGGACCTACGAGCAGTACTTC.

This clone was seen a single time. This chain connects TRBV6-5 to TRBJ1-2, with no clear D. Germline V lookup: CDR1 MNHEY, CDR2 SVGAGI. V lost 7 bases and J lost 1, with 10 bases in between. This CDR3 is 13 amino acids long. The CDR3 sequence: CASTFRDNYGYTF. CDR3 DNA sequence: TGTGCCAGCACCTTTCGCGATAACTATGGCTACACCTTC.

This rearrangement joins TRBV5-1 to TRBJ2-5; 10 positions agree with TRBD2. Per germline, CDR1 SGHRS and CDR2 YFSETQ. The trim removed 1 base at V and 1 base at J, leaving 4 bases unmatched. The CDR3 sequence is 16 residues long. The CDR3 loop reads CASSLRLAGVQETQYF. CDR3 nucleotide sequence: TGCGCCAGCAGCTTGAGGCTAGCGGGAGTCCAAGAGACCCAGTACTTC.

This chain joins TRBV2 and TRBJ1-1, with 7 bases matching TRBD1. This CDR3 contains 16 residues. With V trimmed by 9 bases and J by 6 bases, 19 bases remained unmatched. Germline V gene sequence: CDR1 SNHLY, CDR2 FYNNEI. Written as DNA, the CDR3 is TGTGCCAGGGGAATGGGTAGACAGGGCAGGTCTTCTGAAGCTTTCTTT. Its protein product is CARGMGRQGRSSEAFF.

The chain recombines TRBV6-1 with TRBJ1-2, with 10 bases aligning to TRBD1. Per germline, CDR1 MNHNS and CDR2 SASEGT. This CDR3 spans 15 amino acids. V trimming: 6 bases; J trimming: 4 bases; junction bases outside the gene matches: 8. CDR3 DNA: TGTGCCAGCAGGACAGGGGGCGCGGTGGGCTATGGCTACACCTTC. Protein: CASRTGGAVGYGYTF.

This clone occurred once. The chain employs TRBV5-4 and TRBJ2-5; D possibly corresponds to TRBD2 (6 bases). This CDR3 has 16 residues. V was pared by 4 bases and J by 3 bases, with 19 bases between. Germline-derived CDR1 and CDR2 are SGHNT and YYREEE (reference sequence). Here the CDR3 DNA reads TGTGCCAGCAGCCAAAAGGGCTCCGGGAGCGAAGAGACCCAGTACTTC. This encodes CASSQKGSGSEETQYF.

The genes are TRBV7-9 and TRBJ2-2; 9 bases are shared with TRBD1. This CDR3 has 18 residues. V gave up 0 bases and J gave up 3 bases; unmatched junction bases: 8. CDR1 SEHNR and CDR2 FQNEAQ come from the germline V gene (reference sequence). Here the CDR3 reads CASSLAPRDRVDTGELFF. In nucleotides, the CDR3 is TGTGCCAGCAGCTTAGCGCCGCGGGACAGGGTGGACACCGGGGAGCTGTTTTTT. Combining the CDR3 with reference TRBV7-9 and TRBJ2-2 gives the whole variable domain DTGVSQNPRHKITKRGQNVTFRCDPISEHNRLYWYRQTLGQGPEFLTYFQNEAQLEKSRLLSDRFSAERPKGSFSTLEIQRTEQGDSAMYLCASSLAPRDRVDTGELFFGEGSRLTVL.

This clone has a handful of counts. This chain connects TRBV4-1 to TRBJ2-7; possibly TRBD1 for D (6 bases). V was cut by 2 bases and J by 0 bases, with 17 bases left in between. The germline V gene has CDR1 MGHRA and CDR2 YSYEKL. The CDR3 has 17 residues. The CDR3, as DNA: TGCGCCAGCAGCCAATATCATTCTGCCAGGGGCTCCTACGAGCAGTACTTC. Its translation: CASSQYHSARGSYEQYF.

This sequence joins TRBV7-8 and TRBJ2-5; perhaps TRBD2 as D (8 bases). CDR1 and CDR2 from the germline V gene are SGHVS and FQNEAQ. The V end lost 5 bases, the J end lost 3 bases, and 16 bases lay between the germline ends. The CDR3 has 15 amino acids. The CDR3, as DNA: TGTGCCAGCAGCCCGTCGGGAGGGGGCGAAGAGACCCAGTACTTC. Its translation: CASSPSGGGEETQYF.

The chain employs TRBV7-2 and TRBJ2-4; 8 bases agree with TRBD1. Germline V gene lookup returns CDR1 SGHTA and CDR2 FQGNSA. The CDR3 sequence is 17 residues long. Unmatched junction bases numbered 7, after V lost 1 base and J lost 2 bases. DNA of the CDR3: TGTGCCAGCAGCTTAGAGGGACAGGTTGTGCCCAAAAACATTCAGTACTTC. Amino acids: CASSLEGQVVPKNIQYF. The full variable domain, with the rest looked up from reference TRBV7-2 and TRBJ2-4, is GAGVSQSPSNKVTEKGKDVELRCDPISGHTALYWYRQSLGQGLEFLIYFQGNSAPDKSGLPSDRFSAERTGGSVSTLTIQRTQQEDSAVYLCASSLEGQVVPKNIQYFGAGTRLSVL.

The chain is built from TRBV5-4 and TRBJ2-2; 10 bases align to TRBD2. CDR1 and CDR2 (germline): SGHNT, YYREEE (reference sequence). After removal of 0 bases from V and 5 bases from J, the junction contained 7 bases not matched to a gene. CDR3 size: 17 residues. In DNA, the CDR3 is TGTGCCAGCAGCTTGGGACTAGCGGGTCCGGGTACCGGGGAGCTGTTTTTT. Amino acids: CASSLGLAGPGTGELFF. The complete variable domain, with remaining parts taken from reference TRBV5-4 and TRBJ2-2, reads ETGVTQSPTHLIKTRGQQVTLRCSSQSGHNTVSWYQQALGQGPQFIFQYYREEENGRGNFPPRFSGLQFPNYSSELNVNALELDDSALYLCASSLGLAGPGTGELFFGEGSRLTVL.

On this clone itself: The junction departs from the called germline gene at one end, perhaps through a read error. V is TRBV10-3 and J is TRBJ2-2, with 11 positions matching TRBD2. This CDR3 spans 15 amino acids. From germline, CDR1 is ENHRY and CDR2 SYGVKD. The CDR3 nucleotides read TGTGCCATCAGTTTAGCGGGGGGGCTCACCGGAGAGCTGTTTTTT. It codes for CAISLAGGLTGELFF.